The source of this T cell receptor (beta chain) is a study of breast tumors, draining lymph nodes, adjacent tissues. Remarks on this clonotype: This may be a read error, as it is one base from a much larger clone.

The lymph nodes were axillary draining lymph nodes from breast cancer patients. With 5 bases clipped from V and 2 bases from J, the junction kept 13 bases outside the gene matches. Germline values: CDR1 LGHDT, CDR2 YNNKEL (reference sequence). The CDR3 sequence is 17 residues long. TCRdb reprocessed the multiplex PCR reads with MiXCR, giving one entry per CDR3 protein. The table has around 130,000 distinct CDR3 sequences, about 20% seen once. This receptor was obtained from a female donor with breast cancer. Some clones in this sample may be carry-over from other donors' samples. The chain recombines TRBV3-1 with TRBJ2-3; 7 positions match TRBD2. Sequencing was performed on axillary lymph node tissue. The CDR3 DNA is TGTGCCAGCAGCTATTATGGGGGGGGAGCTAACACAGATACGCAGTATTTT. The encoded protein is CASSYYGGGANTDTQYF.